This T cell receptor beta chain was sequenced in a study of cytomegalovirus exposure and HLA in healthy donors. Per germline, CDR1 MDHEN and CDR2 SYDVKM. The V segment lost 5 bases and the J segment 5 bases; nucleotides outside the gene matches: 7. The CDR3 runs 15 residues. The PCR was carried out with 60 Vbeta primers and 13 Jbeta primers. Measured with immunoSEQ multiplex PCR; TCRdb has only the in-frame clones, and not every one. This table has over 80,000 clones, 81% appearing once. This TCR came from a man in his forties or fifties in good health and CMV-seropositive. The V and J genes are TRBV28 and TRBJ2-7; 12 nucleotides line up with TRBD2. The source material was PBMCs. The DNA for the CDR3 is TGTGCCAGCAGTCCACTAGCGGGAGGCCAGCACGAGCAGTACTTC. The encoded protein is CASSPLAGGQHEQYF.